The 5 T cell receptor beta chains given below trace back to one sample, sequenced in a study of blood T cell repertoires in COVID-19. Produced via immunoSEQ multiplex PCR; TCRdb's table is partial and in-frame only. The sample consists of under 200,000 clones, 84% of them appearing once. The sequenced sample consisted of peripheral blood. All receptors come from a man aged 18 to 29 with active or convalescent COVID-19.

The V and J genes are TRBV12-3 or TRBV12-4 and TRBJ1-2; D perhaps matches TRBD1 (5 bases). The CDR3 covers 13 residues. Trimming shortened V by 5 bases and J by 8 bases, and 15 bases separated the two germline ends. CDR3 sequence (DNA): TGTGCCAGCAGTGTGGACAAGGCTCAGGGCTACACCTTC. This sequence encodes CASSVDKAQGYTF.

The chain has TRBV3-1 (or the pseudogene TRBV3-2) and TRBJ2-5, with 9 bases identical to TRBD2. Per germline, CDR1 LGHDT and CDR2 YNNKEL (reference sequence). V lost 4 bases and J lost 2; bases outside the gene matches: 5. The CDR3 sequence is 15 residues long. Here the CDR3 DNA reads TGTGCCAGCAGCCGCGGGGGGGGGTATCAAGAGACCCAGTACTTC. This sequence encodes CASSRGGGYQETQYF.

A few counts support this clone. The chain couples TRBV19 to TRBJ2-1; maybe TRBD1 (7 bases). Germline CDR1 LNHDA, CDR2 SQIVND (reference sequence). The CDR3 covers 15 residues. Trimming shortened V by 8 bases and J by 8 bases, and 22 bases separated the two germline ends. The CDR3 DNA reads TGTGCCAGTTCCCAGGGGGGCGCGTTAGCCCATGAGCAGTTCTTC. Protein sequence: CASSQGGALAHEQFF.

The sample holds many counts of this clone. V gene TRBV7-2 combines with J gene TRBJ2-1; 10 nucleotides line up with TRBD1. The CDR3 is 17 residues long. J lost 6 bases, V lost 6 bases, and 14 bases had no gene match. CDR1 SGHTA and CDR2 FQGNSA come from the germline V gene. The CDR3 DNA sequence: TGTGCCAGCAGTTCTTCCCTTTGGGGGACAGGGGCCAATGAGCAGTTCTTC. Its protein product is CASSSSLWGTGANEQFF.

This chain connects TRBV6-4 to TRBJ2-3; D perhaps matches TRBD2 (6 bases). Germline-derived CDR1 and CDR2 are MRHNA and SNTAGT. The CDR3 runs 14 residues. Trimming took 6 bases from V and 0 from J, leaving 10 bases between them. The CDR3, as DNA: TGTGCCAGCAGAGCCGGGACTAGCACAGATACGCAGTATTTT. Amino acids: CASRAGTSTDTQYF.